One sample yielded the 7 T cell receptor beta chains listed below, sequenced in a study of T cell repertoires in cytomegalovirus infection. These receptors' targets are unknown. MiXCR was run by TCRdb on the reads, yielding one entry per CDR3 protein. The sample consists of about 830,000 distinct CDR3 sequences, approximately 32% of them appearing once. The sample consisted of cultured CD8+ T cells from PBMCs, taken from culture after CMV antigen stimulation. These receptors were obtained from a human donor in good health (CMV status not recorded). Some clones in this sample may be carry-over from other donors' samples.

CDR3: CASNPRTRTDTQYF. As DNA, the CDR3 is TGTGCCAGCAACCCCCGAACCCGCACAGATACGCAGTATTTT. The rearrangement uses TRBV27 and TRBJ2-3; D not resolved. In germline, CDR1 is MNHEY, CDR2 SMNVEV (reference sequence). This CDR3 comprises 14 residues. The V end lost 7 bases, the J end lost 1 base, and 12 bases lay between the germline ends.

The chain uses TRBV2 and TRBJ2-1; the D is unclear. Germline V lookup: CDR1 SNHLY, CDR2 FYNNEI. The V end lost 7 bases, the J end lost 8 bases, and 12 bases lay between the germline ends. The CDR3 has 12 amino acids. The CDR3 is CASTLWTDEQFF. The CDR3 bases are TGTGCCAGCACCCTATGGACGGATGAGCAGTTCTTC.

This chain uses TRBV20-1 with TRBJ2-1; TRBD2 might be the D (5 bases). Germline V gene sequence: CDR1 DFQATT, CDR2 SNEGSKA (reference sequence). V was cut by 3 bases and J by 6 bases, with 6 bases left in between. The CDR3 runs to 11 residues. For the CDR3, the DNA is TGCAGTGCTAGTGAGGGCAATGAGCAGTTCTTC. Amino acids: CSASEGNEQFF.

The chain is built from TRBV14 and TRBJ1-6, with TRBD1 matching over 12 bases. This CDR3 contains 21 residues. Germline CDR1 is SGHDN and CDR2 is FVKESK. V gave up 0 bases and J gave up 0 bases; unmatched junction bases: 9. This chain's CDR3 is CASSQERGQGARSSYNSPLHF. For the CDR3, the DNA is TGTGCCAGCAGCCAAGAGCGGGGACAGGGGGCGCGGAGCTCCTATAATTCACCCCTCCACTTT.

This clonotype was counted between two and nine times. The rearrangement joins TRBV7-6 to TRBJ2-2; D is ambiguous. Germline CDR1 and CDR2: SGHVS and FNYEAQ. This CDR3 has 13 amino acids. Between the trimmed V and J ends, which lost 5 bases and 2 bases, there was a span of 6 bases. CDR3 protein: CASSAFNTGELFF. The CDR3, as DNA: TGTGCCAGCAGCGCCTTTAACACCGGGGAGCTGTTTTTT.

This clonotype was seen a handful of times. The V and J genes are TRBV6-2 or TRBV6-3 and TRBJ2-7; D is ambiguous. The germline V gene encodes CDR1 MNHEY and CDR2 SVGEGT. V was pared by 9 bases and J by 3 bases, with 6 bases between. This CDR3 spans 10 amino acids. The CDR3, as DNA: TGTGCCAGACGTAGCTACGAGCAGTACGTC. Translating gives CARRSYEQYV.

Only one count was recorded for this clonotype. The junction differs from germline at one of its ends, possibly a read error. The CDR3 protein is CTSSQLVSSTDTQYF. CDR3 nucleotides: TGTACCAGCAGCCAACTAGTTTCTAGCACAGATACGCAGTATTTT. The genes are TRBV6-5 and TRBJ2-3; D might be TRBD2 (5 bases). CDR3 length: 15 amino acids. Germline CDR1 reads MNHEY; CDR2 reads SVGAGI.